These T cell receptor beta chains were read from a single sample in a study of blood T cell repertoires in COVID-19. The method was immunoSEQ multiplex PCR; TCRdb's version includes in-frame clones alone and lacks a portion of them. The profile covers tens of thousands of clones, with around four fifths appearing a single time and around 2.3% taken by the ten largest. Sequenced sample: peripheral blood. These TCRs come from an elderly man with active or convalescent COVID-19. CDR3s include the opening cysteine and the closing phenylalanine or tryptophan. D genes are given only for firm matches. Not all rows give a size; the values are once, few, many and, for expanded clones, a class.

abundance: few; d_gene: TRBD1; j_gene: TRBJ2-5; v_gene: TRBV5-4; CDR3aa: CASSSGTASQETQYF; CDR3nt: TGTGCCAGCAGTTCCGGGACAGCCTCCCAAGAGACCCAGTACTTC
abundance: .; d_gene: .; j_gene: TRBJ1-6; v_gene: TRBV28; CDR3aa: CASSLHGWPSSYNSPLHF; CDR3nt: TGTGCCAGCAGTTTACATGGTTGGCCAAGCTCCTATAATTCACCCCTCCACTTT
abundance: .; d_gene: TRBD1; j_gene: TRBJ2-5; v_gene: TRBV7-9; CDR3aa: CASSSDRGRETQYF; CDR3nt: TGTGCCAGCAGCTCTGACAGGGGCAGGGAGACCCAGTACTTC
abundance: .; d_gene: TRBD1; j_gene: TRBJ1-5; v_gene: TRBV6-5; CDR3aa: CASDRDSSPNQPQHF; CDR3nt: TGTGCCAGCGACCGGGACAGCTCGCCCAATCAGCCCCAGCATTTT
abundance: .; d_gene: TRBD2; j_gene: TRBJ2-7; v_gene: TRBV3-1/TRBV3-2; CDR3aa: CATGLAGTYEQYF; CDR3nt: TGTGCCACCGGACTAGCGGGCACCTACGAGCAGTACTTC
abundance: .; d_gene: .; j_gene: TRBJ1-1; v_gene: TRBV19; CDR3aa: CASSSTVNTEAFF; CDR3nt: TGTGCCAGTAGTTCCACAGTGAACACTGAAGCTTTCTTT
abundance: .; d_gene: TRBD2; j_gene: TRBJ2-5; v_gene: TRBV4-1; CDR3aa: CASSQEGTSGPHGTQYF; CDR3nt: TGCGCCAGCAGCCAAGAAGGGACTAGCGGGCCCCATGGGACCCAGTACTTC
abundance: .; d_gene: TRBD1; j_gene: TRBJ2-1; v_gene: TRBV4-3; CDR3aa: CASSQVGQGVVSSYNEQFF; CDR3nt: TGCGCCAGCAGCCAAGTGGGACAGGGCGTTGTTAGCTCCTACAATGAGCAGTTCTTC
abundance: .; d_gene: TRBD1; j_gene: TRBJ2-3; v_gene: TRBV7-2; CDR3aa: CASSFATGGTDTQYF; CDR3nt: TGTGCCAGCAGCTTCGCGACAGGGGGCACAGATACGCAGTATTTT
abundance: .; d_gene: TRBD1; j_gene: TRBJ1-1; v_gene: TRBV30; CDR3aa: CAWQGQLNTEAFF; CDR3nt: TGTGCCTGGCAGGGACAGTTGAACACTGAAGCTTTCTTT
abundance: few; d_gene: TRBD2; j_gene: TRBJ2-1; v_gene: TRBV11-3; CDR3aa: CASSSTTSGSSYNEQFF; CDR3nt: TGTGCCAGCAGCTCGACGACTAGCGGGAGCTCCTACAATGAGCAGTTCTTC
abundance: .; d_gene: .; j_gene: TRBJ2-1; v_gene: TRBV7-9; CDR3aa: CASSLFTGNEQFF; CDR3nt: TGTGCCAGCAGCTTATTCACAGGCAATGAGCAGTTCTTC
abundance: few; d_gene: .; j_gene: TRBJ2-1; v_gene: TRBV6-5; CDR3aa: CASSRDRPGVNEQFF; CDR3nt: TGTGCCAGCAGCCGGGACCGGCCGGGGGTCAATGAGCAGTTCTTC
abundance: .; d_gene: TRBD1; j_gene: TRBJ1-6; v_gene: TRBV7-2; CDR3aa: CASSPRGDSPLHF; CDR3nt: TGTGCCAGCAGCCCTAGGGGGGACAGTCCCCTCCACTTT
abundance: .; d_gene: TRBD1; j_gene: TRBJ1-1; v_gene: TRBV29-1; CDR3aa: CSVDGTGGTEAFF; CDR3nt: TGCAGCGTTGATGGGACAGGGGGTACTGAAGCTTTCTTT
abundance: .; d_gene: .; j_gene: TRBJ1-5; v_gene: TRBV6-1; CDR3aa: CASSEGGGNQPQHF; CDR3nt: TGTGCCAGCAGTGAAGGGGGGGGGAATCAGCCCCAGCATTTT
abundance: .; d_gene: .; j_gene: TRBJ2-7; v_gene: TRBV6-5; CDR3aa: CASRGGNRPAYEQYF; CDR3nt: TGTGCCAGCAGAGGTGGGAACAGGCCGGCCTACGAGCAGTACTTC
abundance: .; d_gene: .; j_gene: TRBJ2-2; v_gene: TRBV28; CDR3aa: CASSTPRGNTGELFF; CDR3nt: TGTGCCAGCAGCACCCCCCGGGGGAACACCGGGGAGCTGTTTTTT
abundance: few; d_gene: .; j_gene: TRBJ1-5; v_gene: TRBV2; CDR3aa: CASSLNQPQHF; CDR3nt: TGTGCCAGCAGTTTAAATCAGCCCCAGCATTTT
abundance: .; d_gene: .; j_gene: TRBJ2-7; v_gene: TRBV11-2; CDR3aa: CASSLVRGVGNEQYF; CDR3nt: TGTGCCAGCAGCTTAGTTAGGGGTGTAGGGAACGAGCAGTACTTC
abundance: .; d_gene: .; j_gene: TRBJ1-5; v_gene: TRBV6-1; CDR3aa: CASSEQINQPQHF; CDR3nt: TGTGCCAGCAGTGAACAGATCAATCAGCCCCAGCATTTT
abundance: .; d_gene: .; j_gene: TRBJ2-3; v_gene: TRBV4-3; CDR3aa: CASSQEPQGGDTQYF; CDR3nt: TGCGCCAGCAGCCAAGAACCCCAGGGGGGAGATACGCAGTATTTT
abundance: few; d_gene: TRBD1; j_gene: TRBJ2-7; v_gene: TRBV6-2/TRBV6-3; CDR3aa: CASSLGQISYEQYF; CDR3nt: TGTGCCAGCAGTCTGGGACAGATCTCCTACGAGCAGTACTTC
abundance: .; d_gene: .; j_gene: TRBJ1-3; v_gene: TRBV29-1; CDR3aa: CSVIEPGFSGNTIYF; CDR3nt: TGCAGCGTCATAGAACCAGGGTTCTCTGGAAACACCATATATTTT
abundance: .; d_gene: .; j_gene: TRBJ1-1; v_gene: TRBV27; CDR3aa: CASSLGQGKGYTEAFF; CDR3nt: TGTGCCAGCAGTTTAGGTCAGGGGAAGGGGTACACTGAAGCTTTCTTT